This TCR beta chain was identified during a study of blood T cell repertoires in COVID-19. The overall study: Recovery among Cohort 3 donors was established by two negative PCRs, clearance, or symptom resolution. PBMCs, B-cell-depleted T cells, or T cells were the source of the cDNA or gDNA that made up the material.

This clone was observed a few times. Adults between roughly 18 and 90 years of age took part from about two dozen US areas. Germline CDR1 reads SGDLS; CDR2 reads YYNGEE. CDR3 size: 14 residues. Trimming removed 0 bases at V and 8 bases at J, with 9 bases between. The protocol was immunoSEQ multiplex PCR, while the TCRdb copy is restricted to in-frame clones and leaves out a portion. The sample includes roughly 160,000 clones, 79% seen only once; the top ten take around 17%. The origin of this receptor is a woman aged 70-85 years in a cohort exposed to, infected with or recovered from COVID-19 (not recorded which). The genes are TRBV9 and TRBJ1-6; D is undetermined. The sample comprised PBMCs or T cells enriched from blood (not recorded which). CDR3: CASSVDLGDSPLHF. As DNA, the CDR3 is TGTGCCAGCAGCGTAGATCTGGGAGATTCACCCCTCCACTTT.